This T cell receptor (beta chain) derives from a study of blood T cell repertoires in COVID-19. Turning to the study itself: PBMCs, B-cell-depleted T cells, or T cells provided the cDNA or gDNA that made up the material.

CDR1 MDHEN and CDR2 SYDVKM come from the germline V gene. J gave up 6 bases and V 10 bases, and 8 bases lay outside the gene matches. This CDR3 is built from 14 residues. Per the authors' pipeline: Reference gene primer amplification in the assay estimated nucleated cell counts. Measured with immunoSEQ multiplex PCR; TCRdb has only the in-frame clones, and not every one. The V and J calls and clone size are taken from that table; D and trimming were inferred from the DNA. Of roughly 50,000 clones listed, 79% are singletons. This TCR was recovered from a man in his sixties with acute or convalescent COVID-19. The sequenced material came from peripheral blood. This sequence joins TRBV28 and TRBJ1-6, with 8 nucleotides matching TRBD1. The CDR3 reads CATVFTGGNSPLHF. CDR3 nucleotide sequence: TGTGCCACCGTCTTCACAGGGGGTAATTCACCCCTCCACTTT.